This T cell receptor beta chain was retrieved from a study of cytomegalovirus exposure and HLA in healthy donors. Study overall: Within an early data release were about 85 million unique TCRs drawn from HLA-typed donors. Study-wide results and caveats: Most TCR sequences proved rare, with some public TCRs found in many donors. Reported results showed that the classifier diagnosed cytomegalovirus status with high specificity and sensitivity.

Turning to this clone: Antigen specificity is unknown.

Both 60 Vbeta primers and 13 Jbeta primers went into the PCR. Produced via immunoSEQ multiplex PCR; TCRdb's table is partial and in-frame only. Its table records about 140,000 clones. The specimen was PBMCs. This TCR was recovered from a woman younger than 30 in good health and CMV-seronegative.

The CDR3 DNA reads TGTGCCAGCAGTGAATCGGGTTCTGGAAACACCATATATTTT. Its translation is CASSESGSGNTIYF. The chain uses TRBV6-1 and TRBJ1-3; D is ambiguous. The CDR3 has 14 amino acids. V was cut by 2 bases and J by 1 base, with 6 bases left in between. Germline V lookup: CDR1 MNHNS, CDR2 SASEGT.